This is a list of T cell receptor beta chains from one sample in a study of cytomegalovirus exposure and HLA in healthy donors. Method: immunoSEQ multiplex PCR; TCRdb's copy keeps in-frame clones and lacks some. The data contain some 160,000 clones, around 77% of them seen just once; the ten biggest clones take up around 2.2%. Material for sequencing was PBMCs. These receptors were taken from a man in his sixties in good health and CMV-seronegative. Both conserved end residues are part of each CDR3. Fields, in order: J gene, V gene, clone size, D gene, CDR3 protein, CDR3 DNA. A D gene is named only where the DNA matches it firmly. Clone sizes are given selectively: once, few, many, or a class where the clone is expanded.

J: TRBJ1-1; V: TRBV7-9; size: -; D: -; CDR3: CASSRPPAGRNTEAFF; DNA: TGTGCCAGCAGCCGACCCCCCGCGGGGCGGAACACTGAAGCTTTCTTT
J: TRBJ1-3; V: TRBV9; size: -; D: TRBD1; CDR3: CASSVTQDRVLGNTIYF; DNA: TGTGCCAGCAGCGTAACCCAGGACAGGGTCTTAGGAAACACCATATATTTT
J: TRBJ2-7; V: TRBV29-1; size: once; D: -; CDR3: CSVELRDTYEQYF; DNA: TGCAGCGTTGAACTCCGGGACACCTACGAGCAGTACTTC
J: TRBJ2-7; V: TRBV29-1; size: few; D: TRBD2; CDR3: CSVEDRRGAYEQYF; DNA: TGCAGCGTTGAAGATCGTCGGGGGGCCTACGAGCAGTACTTC
J: TRBJ2-5; V: TRBV29-1; size: -; D: TRBD2; CDR3: CSVEPRGVQETQYF; DNA: TGCAGCGTTGAACCGCGGGGGGTCCAGGAGACCCAGTACTTC
J: TRBJ2-3; V: TRBV27; size: -; D: TRBD1; CDR3: CASSFGQGTLDTQYF; DNA: TGTGCCAGCAGTTTTGGACAGGGAACCCTGGATACGCAGTATTTT
J: TRBJ2-7; V: TRBV2; size: once; D: -; CDR3: CASSGGNSYEQYF; DNA: TGTGCCAGCAGTGGAGGCAATTCCTACGAGCAGTACTTC
J: TRBJ2-1; V: TRBV10-1; size: -; D: -; CDR3: CASSESLGSSYNEQFF; DNA: TGCGCCAGCAGTGAGTCGCTGGGGAGCTCCTACAATGAGCAGTTCTTC
J: TRBJ1-2; V: TRBV6-5; size: -; D: TRBD1; CDR3: CASSYSTGGGYTF; DNA: TGTGCCAGCAGTTACTCGACAGGGGGCGGCTACACCTTC
J: TRBJ1-2; V: TRBV5-6; size: -; D: -; CDR3: CASSSFNYGYTF; DNA: TGTGCCAGCAGCTCTTTTAACTATGGCTACACCTTC
J: TRBJ1-1; V: TRBV29-1; size: -; D: TRBD1; CDR3: CSVPRTGGDTEAFF; DNA: TGCAGCGTTCCGCGGACAGGCGGCGACACTGAAGCTTTCTTT
J: TRBJ1-1; V: TRBV29-1; size: -; D: -; CDR3: CSVDNGGYTEAFF; DNA: TGCAGCGTCGATAATGGGGGGTACACTGAAGCTTTCTTT
J: TRBJ2-1; V: TRBV7-2; size: -; D: -; CDR3: CASSRGSGYNEQFF; DNA: TGTGCCAGCAGCCGGGGAAGCGGATACAATGAGCAGTTCTTC
J: TRBJ2-5; V: TRBV5-1; size: -; D: -; CDR3: CASGRVGTQETQYF; DNA: TGCGCCAGCGGTCGGGTAGGCACTCAAGAGACCCAGTACTTC
J: TRBJ2-7; V: TRBV4-2; size: once; D: -; CDR3: CASSQGSLGLLSYEQYF; DNA: TGTGCCAGCAGCCAAGGGAGCTTAGGACTACTGTCCTACGAGCAGTACTTC
J: TRBJ1-4; V: TRBV6-1; size: -; D: TRBD1; CDR3: CASSEAWPGGSTNEKLFF; DNA: TGTGCCAGCAGTGAAGCGTGGCCAGGGGGCTCAACTAATGAAAAACTGTTTTTT
J: TRBJ1-3; V: TRBV28; size: few; D: -; CDR3: CASRLDWGKFSGNTIYF; DNA: TGTGCCAGCAGACTGGACTGGGGAAAGTTCTCTGGAAACACCATATATTTT
J: TRBJ2-5; V: TRBV6-6; size: -; D: TRBD1; CDR3: CASRQPGQGRETQYF; DNA: TGTGCCAGCAGACAACCGGGACAGGGGCGAGAGACCCAGTACTTC
J: TRBJ1-1; V: TRBV5-5; size: -; D: -; CDR3: CASSPKTPETEAFF; DNA: TGTGCCAGCAGCCCAAAGACACCTGAGACTGAAGCTTTCTTT
J: TRBJ2-7; V: TRBV2; size: -; D: TRBD2; CDR3: CASSEELAGGQEQYF; DNA: TGTGCCAGCAGTGAAGAGCTAGCGGGAGGTCAAGAGCAGTACTTC
J: TRBJ1-1; V: TRBV19; size: -; D: TRBD1; CDR3: CASTQRDRNTEAFF; DNA: TGTGCCAGTACCCAGAGGGACAGGAACACTGAAGCTTTCTTT
J: TRBJ2-7; V: TRBV9; size: -; D: TRBD2; CDR3: CASSVEETSGRNEQYF; DNA: TGTGCCAGCAGCGTAGAGGAGACTAGCGGGCGAAACGAGCAGTACTTC
J: TRBJ2-1; V: TRBV6-1; size: few; D: -; CDR3: CASSEMTGGYNEQFF; DNA: TGTGCCAGCAGTGAAATGACAGGAGGATACAATGAGCAGTTCTTC
J: TRBJ2-7; V: TRBV18; size: -; D: TRBD2; CDR3: CASSPLALRGGSYEQYF; DNA: TGTGCCAGCTCACCCTTAGCTTTGCGGGGGGGCTCCTACGAGCAGTACTTC
J: TRBJ2-3; V: TRBV7-2; size: few; D: -; CDR3: CASSHDRSADTQYF; DNA: TGTGCCAGCAGCCATGACCGTAGCGCAGATACGCAGTATTTT
J: TRBJ2-1; V: TRBV5-4; size: -; D: TRBD1; CDR3: CASSPLTLAGTGMGNEQFF; DNA: TGTGCCAGCAGCCCCCTCACACTTGCCGGGACAGGGATGGGGAATGAGCAGTTCTTC
J: TRBJ2-7; V: TRBV5-6; size: -; D: -; CDR3: CASSYGTTPLPGEQYF; DNA: TGTGCCAGCAGCTACGGGACAACACCACTCCCAGGGGAGCAGTACTTC
J: TRBJ1-1; V: TRBV29-1; size: few; D: TRBD1; CDR3: CSVEEPGQGTEAFF; DNA: TGCAGCGTTGAAGAACCCGGACAGGGCACTGAAGCTTTCTTT
J: TRBJ2-1; V: TRBV7-9; size: -; D: TRBD1; CDR3: CASSFTGGNLAYNEQFF; DNA: TGTGCCAGCAGCTTCACAGGGGGCAATTTAGCCTACAATGAGCAGTTCTTC
J: TRBJ2-3; V: TRBV11-2; size: -; D: -; CDR3: CASSFITDTQYF; DNA: TGTGCCAGCAGCTTCATCACAGATACGCAGTATTTT
J: TRBJ2-3; V: TRBV11-2; size: -; D: -; CDR3: CASSLDLYTQYF; DNA: TGTGCCAGCAGCTTAGACCTGTATACGCAGTATTTT
J: TRBJ1-2; V: TRBV27; size: -; D: TRBD1; CDR3: CASRRGDRFLNYGYTF; DNA: TGTGCCAGCCGCCGTGGGGACAGATTTTTAAACTATGGCTACACCTTC
J: TRBJ2-7; V: TRBV5-1; size: -; D: TRBD1; CDR3: CASSLGPRTGGLSEQYF; DNA: TGCGCCAGCAGCTTGGGCCCTCGGACAGGGGGCTTGTCAGAGCAGTACTTC
J: TRBJ2-7; V: TRBV6-5; size: -; D: -; CDR3: CASSTAGARREQYF; DNA: TGTGCCAGCTCCACTGCAGGGGCTCGTCGCGAGCAGTACTTC
J: TRBJ2-3; V: TRBV29-1; size: once; D: -; CDR3: CSVGGVDTQYF; DNA: TGCAGCGTTGGGGGGGTAGATACGCAGTATTTT
J: TRBJ1-1; V: TRBV6-5; size: -; D: TRBD1; CDR3: CASSYSRQGLTEAFF; DNA: TGTGCCAGCAGTTACTCGAGACAGGGCTTAACTGAAGCTTTCTTT
J: TRBJ2-5; V: TRBV2; size: -; D: TRBD2; CDR3: CASSEPAGGAETQYF; DNA: TGTGCCAGCAGTGAACCAGCGGGGGGCGCAGAGACCCAGTACTTC